This entry concerns a single T cell receptor beta chain. CDR3 size: 16 residues. Germline CDR1 KGHSH, CDR2 LQKENI. J gave up 11 bases and V 3 bases, and 12 bases lay outside the gene matches. The study drew participants aged roughly 18 to 95 years from roughly 25 US areas. The sample comes from a study of blood T cell repertoires in COVID-19. Study information: Samples of COVID-19 (acute and convalescent) were obtained from the United States, Italy and Spain. Sources were T cells, B-cell-depleted T cells, or PBMCs; the material itself was cDNA or gDNA.

Authors' processing steps: Counts of nucleated cells, estimated from reference gene primer amplification, were obtained. Sequencing was performed with immunoSEQ multiplex PCR; in TCRdb, only in-frame clones are kept and a portion is missing. The DNA was the basis for D and trimming; V, J and clone size are from that table. This sample yields under 500,000 clones, of which nearly 90% are seen a single time; almost 2% belongs to the top ten. The material sequenced was PBMCs or T cells enriched from blood (not recorded which). This clonotype originated in a young woman with acute COVID-19. The genes are TRBV18 and TRBJ1-6, with 8 bases identical to TRBD1. The CDR3 bases are TGTGCCAGCTCACCGGGGACAGGCGATTGGGGAACACCCCTCCACTTT. It is translated as CASSPGTGDWGTPLHF.